The 25 T cell receptor beta chains reported below all come from one sample, sequenced in a study of blood T cell repertoires in COVID-19. TCRdb keeps only in-frame clones here, not all; method: immunoSEQ multiplex PCR. The table has 300,000 or so clones, more than 85% seen once. The sample taken for sequencing was peripheral blood. Receptors were obtained from a woman in her 30s with COVID-19, enrolled during active disease.

The CDR3 spells CASSFGRGYTF. CDR3 bases: TGTGCCAGCAGTTTTGGGCGTGGCTACACCTTC. The chain uses TRBV28 and TRBJ1-2; D gene uncertain. The CDR3 is 11 residues long. V shed 3 bases and J shed 7 bases, with 6 bases lying between them. CDR1 MDHEN and CDR2 SYDVKM come from the germline V gene.

V is TRBV28 and J is TRBJ1-1; the D gene is possibly TRBD1 (5 bases). Looked up from germline, CDR1 is MDHEN and CDR2 is SYDVKM. With 8 bases removed from V and 11 bases from J, the gap between germline ends came to 9 bases. The CDR3 runs 9 residues. The CDR3: CASGAEAFF. The CDR3 nucleotides are TGTGCCAGCGGGGCGGAGGCTTTCTTT.

CDR3 amino acids: CAISGTSGDNEQFF. The CDR3 DNA follows: TGTGCCATCAGCGGGACTAGCGGCGACAATGAGCAGTTCTTC. The chain recombines TRBV10-3 with TRBJ2-1, with 11 bases matching TRBD2. The germline gives CDR1 ENHRY, CDR2 SYGVKD. J gave up 5 bases and V 6 bases, and 3 bases lay outside the gene matches. This CDR3 spans 14 amino acids.

The chain combines TRBV20-1 with TRBJ1-1; 7 bases are shared with TRBD1. The length of the CDR3 is 14 residues. J lost 5 bases, V lost 3 bases, and 9 bases had no gene match. Germline CDR1 reads DFQATT; CDR2 reads SNEGSKA (reference sequence). In nucleotides, the CDR3 is TGCAGTGCTAGTTTGGAGGGGGCAGGAACTGAAGCTTTCTTT. Amino acid sequence: CSASLEGAGTEAFF.

The gene calls are TRBV11-2 and TRBJ1-2, with TRBD1 matching 9 bases. With V trimmed by 5 bases and J by 0 bases, 7 bases remained unmatched. The CDR3 is 16 residues long. Germline CDR1 and CDR2: SGHAT and FQNNGV. In DNA form, the CDR3 reads TGTGCCAGCAGCCGGGACAGGGATGGAGCTAACTATGGCTACACCTTC. It encodes CASSRDRDGANYGYTF. The variable domain in full, completed from reference TRBV11-2 and TRBJ1-2, reads EAGVAQSPRYKIIEKRQSVAFWCNPISGHATLYWYQQILGQGPKLLIQFQNNGVVDDSQLPKDRFSAERLKGVDSTLKIQPAKLEDSAVYLCASSRDRDGANYGYTFGSGTRLTVV.

The chain employs TRBV5-1 and TRBJ2-1; 10 bases align to TRBD1. Trimming at V came to 7 bases and at J to 2 bases, leaving 9 bases not matched to a gene. The CDR3 consists of 16 residues. Germline V gene sequence: CDR1 SGHRS, CDR2 YFSETQ. The CDR3 reads CASRQGAASAYNEQFF. CDR3 sequence (DNA): TGCGCCAGCCGACAGGGGGCTGCTTCAGCCTACAATGAGCAGTTCTTC.

The chain combines TRBV28 with TRBJ1-3, with D possibly being TRBD1 (6 bases). Germline V gene data show CDR1 as MDHEN and CDR2 as SYDVKM. The CDR3 covers 16 residues. Trimming took 7 bases from V and 0 from J, leaving 16 bases between them. CDR3: CASNKQGLVSGNTIYF. CDR3 DNA: TGTGCCAGCAATAAACAGGGCCTCGTCTCTGGAAACACCATATATTTT.

For the CDR3, the DNA is TGTGCTAGTGGGGACGGGGGGTCTCGTATCAATGAGCAGTTCTTC. As protein: CASGDGGSRINEQFF. The chain employs TRBV12-5 and TRBJ2-1; 7 nucleotides match TRBD2. Per the germline V gene, CDR1 is LGHNT and CDR2 is FRNRAP. This CDR3 contains 15 residues. V gave up 6 bases and J gave up 6 bases; unmatched junction bases: 11.

This clone was found once. A read error may produce the germline difference seen at one junction end. The V call is TRBV5-6, the J call TRBJ1-4, with unresolved D. The V gene's germline CDR1 is SGHDT and CDR2 YYEEEE. CDR3 size: 12 residues. CDR3: CASSFSESDRSF. DNA for the CDR3: TGTGCCAGCAGCTTCTCCGAGAGCGACCGTTCTTTT.

CDR3 bases: TGTGCCAGCAGCCCCGACAGGGGGCGGCAAGAGACCCAGTACTTC. Its translation is CASSPDRGRQETQYF. This chain uses TRBV6-2 or TRBV6-3 with TRBJ2-5, with 10 bases lining up with TRBD1. The CDR3 extends over 15 amino acids. CDR1 MNHEY and CDR2 SVGEGT come from the germline V gene. V lost 6 bases, J lost 2 bases, and 6 bases stayed unmatched.

The chain carries TRBV10-2 and TRBJ1-5; weak D call: TRBD1 (5 bases). V was cut by 0 bases and J by 4 bases, with 13 bases left in between. The CDR3 sequence is 16 residues long. Germline V gene lookup returns CDR1 WSHSY and CDR2 SAAADI. Here the CDR3 DNA reads TGCGCCAGCAGTGAGTCGATGTTAGGACATAATCAGCCCCAGCATTTT. Encoded protein: CASSESMLGHNQPQHF.

The CDR3 DNA reads as TGCGCCAGCAGCGCTCTTAGGGGGTCCGAGCAGTACTTC. Its translation is CASSALRGSEQYF. V and J are TRBV5-1 and TRBJ2-7; maybe TRBD1 (6 bases). CDR3 length: 13 amino acids. Germline-derived CDR1 and CDR2 are SGHRS and YFSETQ. V was trimmed by 4 bases and J by 6 bases, leaving 14 bases between them.

The CDR3 is CASSLAKQSEQYF. CDR3 nucleotides: TGCGCCAGCAGCTTGGCCAAACAGAGCGAGCAGTACTTC. The rearrangement uses TRBV5-1 and TRBJ2-7; no clear D gene. CDR1 SGHRS and CDR2 YFSETQ come from the germline V gene. V lost 0 bases to trimming and J lost 6 bases, with 10 bases between them. The CDR3 length is 13 residues. Together with reference TRBV5-1 and TRBJ2-7, the CDR3 gives the full variable domain: KAGVTQTPRYLIKTRGQQVTLSCSPISGHRSVSWYQQTPGQGLQFLFEYFSETQRNKGNFPGRFSGRQFSNSRSEMNVSTLELGDSALYLCASSLAKQSEQYFGPGTRLTVT.

This chain joins TRBV6-6 and TRBJ2-5, with 9 positions matching TRBD1. After removal of 2 bases from V and 5 bases from J, the junction contained 6 bases not matched to a gene. The CDR3 runs 15 residues. The germline V gene encodes CDR1 MNHNY and CDR2 SVGAGI (reference sequence). In DNA, the CDR3 is TGTGCCAGCAGTTACCGCACAGGGGGCGGGGAGACCCAGTACTTC. It encodes CASSYRTGGGETQYF.

This clone occurred once. The chain combines TRBV29-1 with TRBJ1-2; D perhaps matches TRBD1 (5 bases). The length of the CDR3 is 13 residues. The germline V gene has CDR1 SQVTM and CDR2 ANQGSEA. The V and J ends lost 6 bases and 6 bases respectively, with 17 bases between them. CDR3 region: CSVVSGIWDGYTF. As DNA, the CDR3 is TGCAGCGTAGTGTCAGGGATATGGGATGGCTACACCTTC.

This chain joins TRBV19 and TRBJ1-1, with D possibly matching TRBD1 (5 bases). CDR1 and CDR2 (germline): LNHDA, SQIVND (reference sequence). The V end lost 2 bases, the J end lost 7 bases, and 11 bases lay between the germline ends. The CDR3 extends over 13 amino acids. This CDR3 is CASSISGKGEAFF. The CDR3 bases are TGTGCCAGTAGTATATCAGGGAAAGGTGAAGCTTTCTTT. The complete variable domain, with remaining parts taken from reference TRBV19 and TRBJ1-1, reads DGGITQSPKYLFRKEGQNVTLSCEQNLNHDAMYWYRQDPGQGLRLIYYSQIVNDFQKGDIAEGYSVSREKKESFPLTVTSAQKNPTAFYLCASSISGKGEAFFGQGTRLTVV.

Written as DNA, the CDR3 is TGTGCCAGCAGCTTGGGATCCGCGGGCACTGAAGCTTTCTTT. Its translation: CASSLGSAGTEAFF. The chain joins TRBV5-8 to TRBJ1-1; D remains ambiguous. This CDR3 spans 14 amino acids. Deletions cut 0 bases from V and 4 bases from J, with 10 bases between. CDR1 and CDR2 from the germline V gene are SGHTS and YDEGEE.

This chain uses TRBV25-1 with TRBJ2-2; 11 bases match TRBD1. Germline V gene lookup returns CDR1 MGHDK and CDR2 SYGVNS. The V gene end was trimmed by 5 bases and the J gene end by 10 bases; junction bases not matched to a gene: 9. The CDR3 is 15 residues long. In DNA form, the CDR3 reads TGTGCCAGCAGTCGGGACAGGGGGTTGTTTTTGGAGCTGTTTTTT. It yields the protein CASSRDRGLFLELFF. Based on the CDR3 plus reference TRBV25-1 and TRBJ2-2, the full variable domain is EADIYQTPRYLVIGTGKKITLECSQTMGHDKMYWYQQDPGMELHLIHYSYGVNSTEKGDLSSESTVSRIRTEHFPLTLESARPSHTSQYLCASSRDRGLFLELFFGEGSRLTVL.

The gene calls are TRBV14 and TRBJ1-1, with no clear D. The ends were cut back, 4 bases at V and 8 bases at J, with 14 bases in the middle. The CDR3 covers 13 residues. Germline CDR1 SGHDN, CDR2 FVKESK. In nucleotides, the CDR3 is TGTGCCAGCAGCCGAACAGTGGGCGGGGAAGCTTTCTTT. This gives the protein CASSRTVGGEAFF. Looking up the rest from reference TRBV14 and TRBJ1-1 gives the full variable domain: EAGVTQFPSHSVIEKGQTVTLRCDPISGHDNLYWYRRVMGKEIKFLLHFVKESKQDESGMPNNRFLAERTGGTYSTLKVQPAELEDSGVYFCASSRTVGGEAFFGQGTRLTVV.

This chain joins TRBV19 and TRBJ2-2, with 10 positions matching TRBD2. Trimming took 5 bases from V and 7 from J; bases not matched to a gene: 10. This CDR3 is built from 16 residues. CDR1 LNHDA and CDR2 SQIVND come from the germline V gene (reference sequence). CDR3 protein: CASSLSSGGGGGELFF. The CDR3 DNA follows: TGTGCCAGTAGTCTATCTAGCGGGGGCGGGGGCGGGGAGCTGTTTTTT. Full variable domain (remainder filled in from reference TRBV19 and TRBJ2-2): DGGITQSPKYLFRKEGQNVTLSCEQNLNHDAMYWYRQDPGQGLRLIYYSQIVNDFQKGDIAEGYSVSREKKESFPLTVTSAQKNPTAFYLCASSLSSGGGGGELFFGEGSRLTVL.

This clone was seen once. V is TRBV5-1 and J is TRBJ1-4; D is possibly TRBD1 (5 bases). Trimming pared 1 base from V and 0 bases from J, leaving 13 bases between. Germline V CDR1 and CDR2: SGHRS, YFSETQ. There are 17 residues in the CDR3. CDR3 sequence (DNA): TGCGCCAGCAGCTTGAATCCCCTGACAGCAACTAATGAAAAACTGTTTTTT. This translates into CASSLNPLTATNEKLFF.

The chain joins TRBV28 to TRBJ2-2; the match to TRBD1 covers 9 bases. The CDR3 has 15 amino acids. The germline V gene encodes CDR1 MDHEN and CDR2 SYDVKM. Trimming took 6 bases from V and 6 from J; bases not matched to a gene: 8. As DNA, the CDR3 is TGTGCCAGCAGCCCGACGACAGGGGGGTCCGGGGAGCTGTTTTTT. This encodes CASSPTTGGSGELFF.

The V and J genes are TRBV5-5 and TRBJ1-4; no definite D call. The CDR3 is made up of 14 amino acids. The V end lost 1 base, the J end lost 8 bases, and 12 bases lay between the germline ends. Germline V gene sequence: CDR1 SGHKS, CDR2 YYEKEE (reference sequence). The CDR3 DNA is TGTGCCAGCAGCTTGACGCCGGGGAGGGAAAAACTGTTTTTT. Its translation is CASSLTPGREKLFF.

The CDR3 DNA reads TGTGCCAGTACCCCTGCGCGACCGGGACAGGGGACCGGGGAGCTGTTTTTT. Translating gives CASTPARPGQGTGELFF. This chain connects TRBV19 to TRBJ2-2; TRBD1 matches 10 bases. The length of the CDR3 is 17 residues. Trimming cost V 7 bases and J 5 bases; bases outside gene matches: 13. Germline assignment: CDR1 LNHDA and CDR2 SQIVND (reference sequence).

This rearrangement joins TRBV6-5 to TRBJ1-2, with a possible D match to TRBD1 (5 bases). CDR1 is MNHEY and CDR2 is SVGAGI in the germline V gene. The ends were cut back, 6 bases at V and 0 bases at J, with 11 bases in the middle. The CDR3 contains 14 residues. In DNA, the CDR3 is TGTGCCAGCAGCCAGGGTAGATCTAACTATGGCTACACCTTC. Translation gives CASSQGRSNYGYTF.